These 24 T cell receptor beta chains were sequenced from one sample in a study of CD8+ T cells in alopecia areata. Treatment of the sample: oral pan-JAK inhibitor, 5-10 mg twice daily. Researchers gathered lesional scalp punch biopsies and peripheral blood from patients with alopecia areata. cDNA serving as the sequencing template came from extracted, reverse transcribed RNA. The assay was immunoSEQ multiplex PCR, and TCRdb's table has in-frame clones only and misses some. This sample has 15,000 to 20,000 clones, with 50% to 70% found just once. The specimen was skin, collected at week 4, from a patient treated with tofacitinib. These receptors came from a human donor with alopecia areata.

The V call is TRBV20-1, the J call TRBJ1-2; D is ambiguous. The V end lost 6 bases, the J end lost 7 bases, and 12 bases lay between the germline ends. The CDR3 has 11 amino acids. The V gene's germline CDR1 is DFQATT and CDR2 SNEGSKA (reference sequence). The CDR3 coding sequence is TGCAGTGCCCGGATTGGAGGTGGCTACACCTTC. Protein product: CSARIGGGYTF.

V and J are TRBV28 and TRBJ2-7; 7 positions match TRBD1. With 5 bases clipped from V and 5 bases from J, the junction kept 9 bases outside the gene matches. CDR1 is MDHEN, CDR2 SYDVKM, per germline. The CDR3 is 14 residues long. The CDR3 sequence is CASSTTGQWDEQYF. The CDR3, as DNA: TGTGCCAGCAGTACGACAGGGCAGTGGGACGAGCAGTACTTC.

This rearrangement joins TRBV4-1 to TRBJ2-5; TRBD1 or TRBD2 may be the D gene (6 bases each). V gave up 3 bases and J gave up 4 bases, with 21 bases separating them. Looked up from germline, CDR1 is MGHRA and CDR2 is YSYEKL. This CDR3 contains 17 residues. CDR3 sequence: CASSHGGLRGAGETQYF. The CDR3 DNA reads as TGCGCCAGCAGCCATGGGGGGCTGCGGGGCGCGGGAGAGACCCAGTACTTC.

This clone was picked up a small number of times. The chain carries TRBV7-2 and TRBJ1-1, with D uncertain. Trimming took off 4 bases at V and 7 bases at J, with 19 bases between the two ends. The CDR3 spans 15 residues. CDR1 and CDR2 (germline): SGHTA, FQGNSA. CDR3: CASSYSNQRTLEAFF. In DNA form, the CDR3 reads TGTGCCAGCAGCTACTCCAATCAGAGAACACTTGAAGCTTTCTTT.

The J gene is TRBJ1-2, the V gene TRBV9, with D hard to call. This CDR3 contains 13 residues. The V and J ends lost 3 bases and 8 bases respectively, with 14 bases between them. Germline V gene sequence: CDR1 SGDLS, CDR2 YYNGEE. DNA of the CDR3: TGTGCCAGCAGCGCACGCAGGACGGACGGCTACACCTTC. As protein: CASSARRTDGYTF.

The chain couples TRBV7-8 to TRBJ2-1; D uncertain. There are 14 residues in the CDR3. Per germline, CDR1 SGHVS and CDR2 FQNEAQ. V lost 0 bases and J lost 5, with 8 bases in between. CDR3 sequence reads: CASSLAHLNNEQFF. DNA for the CDR3: TGTGCCAGCAGCTTAGCGCACCTAAACAATGAGCAGTTCTTC.

This chain connects TRBV7-8 to TRBJ1-1; no definite D call. Germline-derived CDR1 and CDR2 are SGHVS and FQNEAQ. The CDR3 totals 16 residues. Trimming cost V 3 bases and J 1 base, with 15 bases left between them. The CDR3 here is CASSFLGIEENTEAFF. CDR3 nucleotide sequence: TGTGCCAGCAGCTTCCTAGGGATTGAGGAGAACACTGAAGCTTTCTTT.

The J gene is TRBJ2-3, the V gene TRBV7-2; D gene unclear. Germline lookup yields CDR1 SGHTA and CDR2 FQGNSA. This CDR3 is 15 amino acids long. The V end was cut by 1 base, the J end by 0 bases, with 8 bases between. CDR3: CASSLGLVSTDTQYF. CDR3 nucleotides: TGTGCCAGCAGCTTAGGGCTAGTGAGCACAGATACGCAGTATTTT. The whole variable domain, filled in from reference TRBV7-2 and TRBJ2-3, reads GAGVSQSPSNKVTEKGKDVELRCDPISGHTALYWYRQSLGQGLEFLIYFQGNSAPDKSGLPSDRFSAERTGGSVSTLTIQRTQQEDSAVYLCASSLGLVSTDTQYFGPGTRLTVL.

The table lists this clone with a few counts. V is TRBV6-5 and J is TRBJ1-2, with a tentative D call TRBD1 (6 bases). The V gene's germline CDR1 is MNHEY and CDR2 SVGAGI. The CDR3 spans 13 residues. V was shortened by 4 bases and J by 5 bases, with 11 bases between the two germline ends. The DNA of the CDR3 is TGTGCCAGCAGTTTCAGGGGAGGATATGGCTACACCTTC. Translated: CASSFRGGYGYTF.

This clone came up a few times. This chain joins TRBV5-1 and TRBJ1-6; D gene ambiguous. Trimming removed 0 bases at V and 5 bases at J, with 9 bases between. Germline CDR1 is SGHRS and CDR2 is YFSETQ. The CDR3 sequence is 15 residues long. The CDR3 here is CASSLGAGDNSPLHF. The CDR3 nucleotides are TGCGCCAGCAGCTTGGGGGCTGGGGATAATTCACCCCTCCACTTT.

The rearrangement uses TRBV5-1 and TRBJ1-2, with TRBD1 as a possible D gene (5 bases). The CDR3 runs 14 residues. CDR1 is SGHRS, CDR2 YFSETQ, per germline. The V gene lost 0 bases and the J gene lost 8 bases, with 14 bases spanning the gap. This chain's CDR3 is CASSLDRDPRGYTF. The CDR3 nucleotides are TGCGCCAGCAGCTTGGATCGGGACCCAAGAGGCTACACCTTC.

V and J are TRBV4-1 and TRBJ2-2; no definite D call. Trimming took 0 bases from V and 3 from J, leaving 5 bases between them. This CDR3 has 14 residues. Germline V CDR1 and CDR2: MGHRA, YSYEKL. DNA for the CDR3: TGCGCCAGCAGCCAAGATTTATACACCGGGGAGCTGTTTTTT. This codes for CASSQDLYTGELFF.

This chain connects TRBV29-1 to TRBJ2-7, with D perhaps TRBD1 (6 bases). Germline V gives CDR1 SQVTM, CDR2 ANQGSEA. This CDR3 has 11 amino acids. Trimming pared 7 bases from V and 5 bases from J, leaving 12 bases between. The CDR3 reads CSGQVGHEQYF. CDR3 DNA sequence: TGCAGCGGACAGGTTGGCCACGAGCAGTACTTC.

This rearrangement joins TRBV28 to TRBJ2-7; 7 bases fit TRBD1. The trim removed 4 bases at V and 6 bases at J, leaving 15 bases unmatched. Per germline, CDR1 MDHEN and CDR2 SYDVKM. The CDR3 sequence is 16 residues long. In nucleotides, the CDR3 is TGTGCCAGCAGTTACTTACAGGGGCCGGGGCTTCTCGAGCAGTACTTC. This encodes CASSYLQGPGLLEQYF.

This sequence joins TRBV28 and TRBJ2-5; perhaps TRBD2 as D (6 bases). There are 16 residues in the CDR3. From germline, CDR1 is MDHEN and CDR2 SYDVKM. With 3 bases removed from V and 0 bases from J, the gap between germline ends came to 14 bases. As DNA, the CDR3 is TGTGCCAGCAGTTTCCTAAACCGGGACTACCAAGAGACCCAGTACTTC. Protein: CASSFLNRDYQETQYF.

The table lists this clone with a count of one. This rearrangement joins TRBV28 to TRBJ2-7; TRBD1 agrees at 10 bases. The V and J ends lost 3 bases and 2 bases, in that order; junction bases with no gene match: 4. The CDR3 sequence is 15 residues long. The germline V gene has CDR1 MDHEN and CDR2 SYDVKM. CDR3 DNA: TGTGCCAGCAGTTTCCCCGGGACAGGGGCCTACGAGCAGTACTTC. Its protein product is CASSFPGTGAYEQYF. Complete variable domain (other parts from reference TRBV28 and TRBJ2-7): DVKVTQSSRYLVKRTGEKVFLECVQDMDHENMFWYRQDPGLGLRLIYFSYDVKMKEKGDIPEGYSVSREKKERFSLILESASTNQTSMYLCASSFPGTGAYEQYFGPGTRLTVT.

This clone was picked up a small number of times. The gene calls are TRBV10-3 and TRBJ2-3; D is perhaps TRBD2 (5 bases). CDR1 ENHRY and CDR2 SYGVKD come from the germline V gene. Trimming took off 0 bases at V and 1 base at J, with 8 bases between the two ends. This CDR3 has 15 residues. The CDR3 reads CAISESRTGTDTQYF. The DNA of the CDR3 is TGTGCCATCAGTGAGTCTAGGACTGGCACAGATACGCAGTATTTT.

There are a few counts of this clone. The chain combines TRBV4-2 with TRBJ2-7, with 9 bases that match TRBD1. CDR1 and CDR2 (germline): LGHNA, YNFKEQ. There are 15 residues in the CDR3. V gave up 5 bases and J gave up 3 bases; unmatched junction bases: 8. In nucleotides, the CDR3 is TGTGCCAGCAGCTTAGTAGACAGGGGGGACTACGAGCAGTACTTC. Residues: CASSLVDRGDYEQYF.

This clone was counted only a few times. The V call is TRBV4-3, the J call TRBJ2-1; TRBD2 matches 9 bases. The germline CDR1 and CDR2 sequences are LGHNA and YSLEER. Trimming removed 0 bases from V and 7 bases from J; junction bases left unmatched: 7. There are 16 residues in the CDR3. CDR3 sequence (DNA): TGCGCCAGCAGCCAAGAAGGACTAGCGTCGGGGAATGAGCAGTTCTTC. Translating gives CASSQEGLASGNEQFF.

In DNA, the CDR3 is TGCAGCGTTGAGATGGGCACCTACTCCTACGAGCAGTACTTC. Translating it yields CSVEMGTYSYEQYF. The genes are TRBV29-1 and TRBJ2-7, with D unclear. V was shortened by 3 bases and J by 0 bases, with 12 bases between the two germline ends. Germline assignment: CDR1 SQVTM and CDR2 ANQGSEA. The CDR3 sequence is 14 residues long.

In its sample, this clone was seen once. The chain carries TRBV28 and TRBJ1-5, with no clear D. Germline CDR1 and CDR2: MDHEN and SYDVKM. The V and J ends lost 6 bases and 3 bases respectively, with 15 bases between them. This CDR3 comprises 15 residues. The CDR3 is CASRDGVSNNQPQHF. The DNA for the CDR3 is TGTGCCAGCAGGGACGGTGTGTCTAACAATCAGCCCCAGCATTTT.

This clone is medium-sized in the sample. The chain joins TRBV19 to TRBJ2-7; D perhaps matches TRBD2 (5 bases). Germline CDR1 and CDR2: LNHDA and SQIVND (reference sequence). CDR3 length equals 16 residues. The ends were cut back, 3 bases at V and 3 bases at J, with 18 bases in the middle. The CDR3 here is CASSMDADSTFYEQYF. As DNA, the CDR3 is TGTGCCAGTAGTATGGATGCGGACTCTACCTTCTACGAGCAGTACTTC.

This clone was counted between two and nine times. The chain combines TRBV7-2 with TRBJ1-2, with 7 bases fitting TRBD1. This CDR3 is 14 amino acids long. V gave up 5 bases and J gave up 4 bases; unmatched junction bases: 7. The germline V gene has CDR1 SGHTA and CDR2 FQGNSA. This CDR3 reads CASSPVGQIYGYTF. The CDR3 region has the DNA TGTGCCAGCAGCCCTGTGGGACAGATCTATGGCTACACCTTC.

The chain recombines TRBV2 with TRBJ2-7; a weak D match, TRBD1 (5 bases). Trimming left V 10 bases short and J 1 base short, with 11 bases between. The CDR3 sequence is 12 residues long. Germline CDR1 is SNHLY and CDR2 is FYNNEI. CDR3 DNA sequence: TGTGCCACCCAAGGGGTTTCCTACGAGCAGTACTTC. Translating it yields CATQGVSYEQYF. Full variable domain (remainder filled in from reference TRBV2 and TRBJ2-7): EPEVTQTPSHQVTQMGQEVILRCVPISNHLYFYWYRQILGQKVEFLVSFYNNEISEKSEIFDDQFSVERPDGSNFTLKIRSTKLEDSAMYFCATQGVSYEQYFGPGTRLTVT.